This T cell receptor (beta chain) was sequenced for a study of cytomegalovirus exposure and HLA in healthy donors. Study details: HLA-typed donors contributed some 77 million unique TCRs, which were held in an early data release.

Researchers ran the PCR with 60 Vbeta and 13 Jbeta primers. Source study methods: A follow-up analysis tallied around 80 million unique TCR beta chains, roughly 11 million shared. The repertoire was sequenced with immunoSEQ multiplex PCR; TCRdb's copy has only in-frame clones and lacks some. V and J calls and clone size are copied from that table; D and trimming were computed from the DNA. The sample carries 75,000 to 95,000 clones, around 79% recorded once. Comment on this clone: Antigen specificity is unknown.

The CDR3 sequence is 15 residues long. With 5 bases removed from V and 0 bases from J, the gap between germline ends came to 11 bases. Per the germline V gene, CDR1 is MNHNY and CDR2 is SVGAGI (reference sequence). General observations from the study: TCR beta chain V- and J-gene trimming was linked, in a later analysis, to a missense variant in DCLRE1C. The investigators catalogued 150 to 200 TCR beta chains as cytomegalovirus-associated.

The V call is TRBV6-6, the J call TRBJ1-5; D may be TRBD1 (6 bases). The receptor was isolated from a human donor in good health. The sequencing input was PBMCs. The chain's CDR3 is CASSVDSSSNQPQHF. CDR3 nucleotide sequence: TGTGCCAGCAGTGTGGACAGCAGTAGCAATCAGCCCCAGCATTTT.